This entry lists 20 T cell receptor beta chains sequenced from one sample in a study of CD8 T cells in Susac syndrome. Random-hexamer reverse transcription was applied to roughly 0.5 to 1 ug RNA. From the immunoSEQ multiplex PCR reads, TCRdb called clonotypes with MiXCR, one entry per CDR3 protein. Of around 130,000 distinct CDR3 sequences in the sample, about 95% are singletons; the top ten hold approximately 0.11%. Material for sequencing was CD4+ T cells from PBMCs. The receptor source for this set is a human donor with multiple sclerosis.

The V gene is TRBV2, the J gene TRBJ2-1, with D possibly matching TRBD1 (6 bases). V lost 7 bases, J lost 3 bases, and 16 bases lay in between. Per germline, CDR1 SNHLY and CDR2 FYNNEI. CDR3 length equals 15 residues. The CDR3 region has the DNA TGTGCCAGCACGGCGGAAGGGGGTCTCTACAATGAGCAGTTCTTC. As protein: CASTAEGGLYNEQFF.

The rearrangement uses TRBV2 and TRBJ2-5; D is possibly TRBD1 (6 bases). V gave up 6 bases and J gave up 6 bases, with 17 bases separating them. CDR3 size: 14 residues. Germline CDR1 reads SNHLY; CDR2 reads FYNNEI. This CDR3 reads CASRGPIQGQTQYF. For the CDR3, the DNA is TGTGCCAGCAGGGGGCCGATACAGGGCCAGACCCAGTACTTC.

The rearrangement uses TRBV6-6 and TRBJ2-7; D may be TRBD2 (6 bases). Germline CDR1 reads MNHNY; CDR2 reads SVGAGI (reference sequence). This CDR3 spans 13 amino acids. V shed 6 bases and J shed 5 bases, with 14 bases lying between them. This chain's CDR3 is CASRGAGNDEQYF. The CDR3 DNA sequence: TGTGCCAGCAGAGGGGCGGGGAACGACGAGCAGTACTTC.

This chain joins TRBV7-9 and TRBJ1-1; a possible D gene is TRBD1 (5 bases). The CDR3 consists of 14 residues. V was trimmed by 0 bases and J by 6 bases, leaving 11 bases between them. The germline V gene has CDR1 SEHNR and CDR2 FQNEAQ (reference sequence). The DNA for the CDR3 is TGTGCCAGCAGCTTAGCCCACGCGACAGCTGAAGCTTTCTTT. It specifies CASSLAHATAEAFF.

This chain links TRBV2 with TRBJ1-5; D is unresolved. CDR3 size: 13 residues. Germline CDR1 reads SNHLY; CDR2 reads FYNNEI. The ends were cut back, 9 bases at V and 2 bases at J, with 11 bases in the middle. Here the CDR3 DNA reads TGTGCCAGTACAGCGCTTCGCAATCAGCCCCAGCATTTT. Its translation: CASTALRNQPQHF.

The rearrangement joins TRBV3-1 to TRBJ2-1; 7 nucleotides agree with TRBD1. The germline CDR1 and CDR2 sequences are LGHDT and YNNKEL (reference sequence). The CDR3 is 15 residues long. V gave up 2 bases and J gave up 2 bases; unmatched junction bases: 3. CDR3 DNA: TGTGCCAGCAGCCAACGAGGGGGCACCTACAATGAGCAGTTCTTC. This encodes CASSQRGGTYNEQFF.

The chain joins TRBV27 to TRBJ2-5; 9 positions agree with TRBD1. Germline CDR1 is MNHEY and CDR2 is SMNVEV (reference sequence). The CDR3 covers 15 residues. The V and J ends lost 5 bases and 5 bases, in that order; junction bases with no gene match: 9. CDR3 in amino acids: CASSIGQGTGETQYF. CDR3 nucleotides: TGTGCCAGCAGTATTGGACAGGGGACGGGGGAGACCCAGTACTTC.

V is TRBV20-1 and J is TRBJ2-3, with D possibly called TRBD1 or TRBD2 (6 bases each). This CDR3 contains 14 residues. Trimming took off 5 bases at V and 8 bases at J, with 20 bases between the two ends. Per the germline V gene, CDR1 is DFQATT and CDR2 is SNEGSKA (reference sequence). CDR3 protein: CSAARDTGIGTQYF. The CDR3 bases are TGCAGTGCTGCGCGGGACACAGGGATAGGTACGCAGTATTTT.

The chain joins TRBV2 to TRBJ1-6, with D hard to call. V was trimmed by 7 bases and J by 14 bases, leaving 12 bases between them. Germline lookup yields CDR1 SNHLY and CDR2 FYNNEI. The CDR3 sequence is 11 residues long. CDR3 loop: CASTLVLALHF. The CDR3 DNA follows: TGTGCCAGCACTTTAGTTTTGGCCCTCCACTTT.

The J gene is TRBJ1-1, the V gene TRBV3-1; D not certain. The CDR3 is 16 amino acids. The V gene lost 0 bases and the J gene lost 0 bases, with 11 bases spanning the gap. Germline CDR1 and CDR2: LGHDT and YNNKEL (reference sequence). This CDR3 reads CASSQDPPTLNTEAFF. The CDR3, as DNA: TGTGCCAGCAGCCAAGACCCCCCGACCCTGAACACTGAAGCTTTCTTT.

This clonotype came up a few times. The chain joins TRBV4-1 to TRBJ2-1; D may be TRBD2 (6 bases). The V and J ends lost 4 bases and 6 bases respectively, with 13 bases between them. Germline assignment: CDR1 MGHRA and CDR2 YSYEKL. The CDR3 length is 14 residues. CDR3 loop: CASSLQQEGNEQFF. The DNA of the CDR3 is TGCGCCAGCAGCCTCCAACAGGAGGGCAATGAGCAGTTCTTC.

This chain uses TRBV20-1 with TRBJ2-7; D ambiguous. This CDR3 has 12 amino acids. The germline V gene has CDR1 DFQATT and CDR2 SNEGSKA (reference sequence). Between the trimmed V and J ends, which lost 0 bases and 2 bases, there was a span of 5 bases. Here the CDR3 reads CSARDLAYEQYF. In DNA form, the CDR3 reads TGCAGTGCTAGAGACCTAGCCTACGAGCAGTACTTC.

This rearrangement joins TRBV12-3 or TRBV12-4 to TRBJ2-7; D is perhaps TRBD1 (5 bases). This CDR3 contains 14 residues. Trimming left V 2 bases short and J 6 bases short, with 14 bases between. CDR3 sequence (DNA): TGTGCCAGCAGTTTATGGGGCGTCTCCGCCGAGCAGTACTTC. Translating gives CASSLWGVSAEQYF.

The gene calls are TRBV20-1 and TRBJ2-7; 10 positions match TRBD2. CDR3 length: 15 amino acids. V lost 6 bases to trimming and J lost 1 base; unmatched junction nucleotides: 9. The V gene's germline CDR1 is DFQATT and CDR2 SNEGSKA (reference sequence). The CDR3 is CSATRTSGISYEQYF. The CDR3 DNA sequence: TGCAGTGCGACGCGTACTAGCGGGATTTCCTACGAGCAGTACTTC.

The chain has TRBV20-1 and TRBJ2-3; D gene unclear. The CDR3 has 11 amino acids. Germline loops: CDR1 DFQATT, CDR2 SNEGSKA (reference sequence). V shed 2 bases and J shed 9 bases, with 9 bases lying between them. The CDR3 bases are TGCAGTGCTAGATTAGCCAAGACGCAGTATTTT. Protein sequence: CSARLAKTQYF.

The chain carries TRBV19 and TRBJ2-5; 7 bases are a match to TRBD1. Germline CDR1 reads LNHDA; CDR2 reads SQIVND (reference sequence). The CDR3 runs 14 residues. Trimming took 6 bases from V and 5 from J; bases not matched to a gene: 9. CDR3 protein: CASSPTGSSETQYF. CDR3 sequence (DNA): TGTGCCAGTAGCCCGACAGGGTCCTCGGAGACCCAGTACTTC.

The rearrangement uses TRBV7-9 and TRBJ1-2; unclear D gene. This CDR3 region has 12 residues. From germline, CDR1 is SEHNR and CDR2 FQNEAQ (reference sequence). Trimming stripped 6 bases from V and 7 bases from J, with 12 bases between. CDR3 DNA: TGTGCCAGCAGTCTATATCGGGGTGGCTACACCTTC. Amino acids: CASSLYRGGYTF.

The rearrangement joins TRBV20-1 to TRBJ2-3; D unresolved. Germline V gene data show CDR1 as DFQATT and CDR2 as SNEGSKA (reference sequence). With 3 bases removed from V and 1 base from J, the gap between germline ends came to 5 bases. The CDR3 has 12 amino acids. CDR3 protein: CSASSRTDTQYF. DNA of the CDR3: TGCAGTGCTAGCTCTCGCACAGATACGCAGTATTTT.

This rearrangement joins TRBV10-3 to TRBJ2-2, with D possibly being TRBD2 (6 bases). Germline assignment: CDR1 ENHRY and CDR2 SYGVKD. The CDR3 extends over 14 amino acids. V lost 0 bases to trimming and J lost 6 bases, with 8 bases between them. Here the CDR3 reads CAISESPGAGELFF. The CDR3 nucleotides read TGTGCCATCAGTGAGTCCCCGGGAGCCGGGGAGCTGTTTTTT.

The CDR3 DNA follows: TGCAGCGTTGGAAGCGTCAGGGGAGTGCCTGAAGCTTTCTTT. This gives the protein CSVGSVRGVPEAFF. This chain uses TRBV29-1 with TRBJ1-1; D may be TRBD1 (6 bases). CDR3 length equals 14 residues. The V end lost 4 bases, the J end lost 6 bases, and 18 bases lay between the germline ends. CDR1 and CDR2 from the germline V gene are SQVTM and ANQGSEA.